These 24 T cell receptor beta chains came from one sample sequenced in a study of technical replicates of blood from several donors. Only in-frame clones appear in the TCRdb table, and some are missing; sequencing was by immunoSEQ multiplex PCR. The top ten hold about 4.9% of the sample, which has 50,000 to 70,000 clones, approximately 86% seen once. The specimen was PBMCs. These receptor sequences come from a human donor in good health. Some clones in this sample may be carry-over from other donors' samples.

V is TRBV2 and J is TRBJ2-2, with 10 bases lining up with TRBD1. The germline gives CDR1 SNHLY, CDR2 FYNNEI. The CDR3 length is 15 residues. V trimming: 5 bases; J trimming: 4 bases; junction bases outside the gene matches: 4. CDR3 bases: TGTGCCAGCAGTCGACAGGGGGCCGGCACCGGGGAGCTGTTTTTT. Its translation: CASSRQGAGTGELFF.

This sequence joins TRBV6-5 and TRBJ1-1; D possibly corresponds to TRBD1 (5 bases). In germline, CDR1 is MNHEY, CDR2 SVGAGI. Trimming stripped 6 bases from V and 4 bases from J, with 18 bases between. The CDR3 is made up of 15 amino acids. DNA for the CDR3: TGTGCCAGCAGCCCGTTCGGCCGGGGGGGCACTGAAGCTTTCTTT. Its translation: CASSPFGRGGTEAFF.

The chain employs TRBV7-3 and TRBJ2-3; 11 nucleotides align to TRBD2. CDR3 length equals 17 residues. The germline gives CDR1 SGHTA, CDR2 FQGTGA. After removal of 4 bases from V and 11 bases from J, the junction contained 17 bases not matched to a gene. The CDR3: CASSYIPRSGGANMQYF. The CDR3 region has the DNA TGTGCCAGCAGCTATATCCCTCGTAGCGGGGGGGCCAATATGCAGTATTTT.

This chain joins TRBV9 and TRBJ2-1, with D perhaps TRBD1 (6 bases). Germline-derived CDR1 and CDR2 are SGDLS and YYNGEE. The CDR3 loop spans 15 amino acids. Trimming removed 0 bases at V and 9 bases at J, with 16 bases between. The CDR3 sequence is CASSVGETGFSEQFF. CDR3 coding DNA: TGTGCCAGCAGCGTAGGAGAGACAGGCTTCTCTGAGCAGTTCTTC.

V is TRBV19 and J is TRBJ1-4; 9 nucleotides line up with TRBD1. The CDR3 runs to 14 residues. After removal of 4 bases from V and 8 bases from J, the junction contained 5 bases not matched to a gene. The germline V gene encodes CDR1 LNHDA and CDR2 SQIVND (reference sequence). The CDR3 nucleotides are TGTGCCAGTAGTAGACAGGGGGAACGGGAAAAACTGTTTTTT. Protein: CASSRQGEREKLFF.

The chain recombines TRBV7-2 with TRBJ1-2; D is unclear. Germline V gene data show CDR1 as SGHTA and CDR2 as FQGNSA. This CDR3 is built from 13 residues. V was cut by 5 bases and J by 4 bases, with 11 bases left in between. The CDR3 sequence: CASSLSAFYGYTF. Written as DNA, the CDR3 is TGTGCCAGCAGCCTGAGTGCTTTCTATGGCTACACCTTC.

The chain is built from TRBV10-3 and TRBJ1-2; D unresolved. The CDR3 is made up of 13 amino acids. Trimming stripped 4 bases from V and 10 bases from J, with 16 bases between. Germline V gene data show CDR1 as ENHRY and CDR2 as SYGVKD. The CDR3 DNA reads TGTGCCATCAGTGTGGGGAACCAGAGGGACTACACCTTC. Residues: CAISVGNQRDYTF.

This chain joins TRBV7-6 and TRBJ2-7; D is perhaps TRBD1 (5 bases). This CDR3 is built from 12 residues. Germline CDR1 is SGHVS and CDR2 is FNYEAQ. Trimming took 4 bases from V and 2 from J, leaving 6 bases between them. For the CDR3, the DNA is TGTGCCAGCAGCTCGGACACCTACGAGCAGTACTTC. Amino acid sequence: CASSSDTYEQYF. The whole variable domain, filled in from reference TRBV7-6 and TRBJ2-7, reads GAGVSQSPRYKVTKRGQDVALRCDPISGHVSLYWYRQALGQGPEFLTYFNYEAQQDKSGLPNDRFSAERPEGSISTLTIQRTEQRDSAMYRCASSSDTYEQYFGPGTRLTVT.

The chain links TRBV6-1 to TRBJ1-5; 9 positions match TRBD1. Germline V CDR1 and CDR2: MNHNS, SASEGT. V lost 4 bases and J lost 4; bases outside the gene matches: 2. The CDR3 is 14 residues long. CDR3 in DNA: TGTGCCAGCAGTGGGACAGGGGTGAATCAGCCCCAGCATTTT. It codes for CASSGTGVNQPQHF.

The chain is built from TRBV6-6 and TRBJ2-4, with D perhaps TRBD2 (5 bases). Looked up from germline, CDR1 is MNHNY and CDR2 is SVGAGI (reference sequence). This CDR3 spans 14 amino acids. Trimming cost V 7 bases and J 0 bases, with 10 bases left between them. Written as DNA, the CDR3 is TGTGCCAGCAACCTGGGAGTAGCCAAAAACATTCAGTACTTC. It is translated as CASNLGVAKNIQYF.

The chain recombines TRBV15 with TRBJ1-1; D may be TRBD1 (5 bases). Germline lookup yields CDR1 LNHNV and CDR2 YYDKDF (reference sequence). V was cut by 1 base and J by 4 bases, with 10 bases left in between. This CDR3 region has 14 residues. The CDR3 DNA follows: TGTGCCACCAGCAGAGCCTGGGGGGGCACTGAAGCTTTCTTT. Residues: CATSRAWGGTEAFF.

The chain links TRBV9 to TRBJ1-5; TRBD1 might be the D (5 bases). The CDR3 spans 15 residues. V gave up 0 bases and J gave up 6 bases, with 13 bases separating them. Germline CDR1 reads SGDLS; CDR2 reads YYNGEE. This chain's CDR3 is CASSVAPGPSQPQHF. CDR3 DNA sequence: TGTGCCAGCAGCGTAGCTCCAGGGCCCAGTCAGCCCCAGCATTTT.

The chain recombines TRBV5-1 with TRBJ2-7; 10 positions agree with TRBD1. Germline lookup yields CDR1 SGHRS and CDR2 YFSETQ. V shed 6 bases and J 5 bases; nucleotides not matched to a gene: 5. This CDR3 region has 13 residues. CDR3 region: CASTWDRGNEQYF. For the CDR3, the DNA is TGCGCCAGCACCTGGGACAGGGGAAACGAGCAGTACTTC.

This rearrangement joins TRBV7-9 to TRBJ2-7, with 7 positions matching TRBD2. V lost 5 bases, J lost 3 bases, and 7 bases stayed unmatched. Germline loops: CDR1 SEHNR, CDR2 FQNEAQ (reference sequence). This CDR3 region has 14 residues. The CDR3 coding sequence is TGTGCCAGCAGCCCTTGGGCTAGCGGCTACGAGCAGTACTTC. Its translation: CASSPWASGYEQYF.

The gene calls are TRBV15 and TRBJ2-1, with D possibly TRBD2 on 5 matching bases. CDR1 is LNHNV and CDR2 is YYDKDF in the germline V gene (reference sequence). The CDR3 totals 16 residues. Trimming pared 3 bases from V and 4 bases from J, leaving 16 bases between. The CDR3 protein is CATSRGNFPGYNEQFF. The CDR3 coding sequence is TGTGCCACCAGCAGGGGGAACTTTCCGGGATACAATGAGCAGTTCTTC. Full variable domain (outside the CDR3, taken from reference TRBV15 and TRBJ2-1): DAMVIQNPRYQVTQFGKPVTLSCSQTLNHNVMYWYQQKSSQAPKLLFHYYDKDFNNEADTPDNFQSRRPNTSFCFLDIRSPGLGDTAMYLCATSRGNFPGYNEQFFGPGTRLTVL.

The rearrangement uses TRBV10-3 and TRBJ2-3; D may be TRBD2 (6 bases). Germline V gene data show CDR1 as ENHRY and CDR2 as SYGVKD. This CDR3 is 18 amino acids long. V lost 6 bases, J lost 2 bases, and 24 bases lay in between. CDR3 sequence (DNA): TGTGCCATCAGAGAGCCCTCGGGGGTTGGCGAGGACACAGATACGCAGTATTTT. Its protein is CAIREPSGVGEDTDTQYF.

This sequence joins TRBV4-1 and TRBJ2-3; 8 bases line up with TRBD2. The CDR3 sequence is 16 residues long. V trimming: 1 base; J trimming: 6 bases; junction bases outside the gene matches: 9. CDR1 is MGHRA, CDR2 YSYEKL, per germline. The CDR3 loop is CASSQVIIAGRDTQYF. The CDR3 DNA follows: TGCGCCAGCAGCCAAGTAATAATAGCGGGGAGGGATACGCAGTATTTT.

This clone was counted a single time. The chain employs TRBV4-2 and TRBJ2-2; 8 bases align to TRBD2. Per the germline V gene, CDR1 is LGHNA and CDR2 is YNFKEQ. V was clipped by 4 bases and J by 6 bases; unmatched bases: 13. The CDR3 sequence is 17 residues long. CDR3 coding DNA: TGTGCCAGCAGCCTATCACCTCCGGGACTAGTTTCCGGGGAGCTGTTTTTT. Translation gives CASSLSPPGLVSGELFF.

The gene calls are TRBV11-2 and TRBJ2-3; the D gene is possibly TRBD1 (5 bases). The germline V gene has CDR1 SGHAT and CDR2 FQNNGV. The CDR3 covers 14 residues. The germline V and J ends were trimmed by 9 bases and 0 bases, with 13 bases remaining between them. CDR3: CASQGRTSTDTQYF. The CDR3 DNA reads TGTGCCAGTCAGGGCAGAACTAGCACAGATACGCAGTATTTT.

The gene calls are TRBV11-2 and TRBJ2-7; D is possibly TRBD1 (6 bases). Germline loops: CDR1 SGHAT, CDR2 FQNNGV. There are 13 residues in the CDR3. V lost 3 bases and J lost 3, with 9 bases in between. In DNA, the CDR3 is TGTGCCAGCAGCTTCGGACAGTTCTACGAGCAGTACTTC. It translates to CASSFGQFYEQYF.

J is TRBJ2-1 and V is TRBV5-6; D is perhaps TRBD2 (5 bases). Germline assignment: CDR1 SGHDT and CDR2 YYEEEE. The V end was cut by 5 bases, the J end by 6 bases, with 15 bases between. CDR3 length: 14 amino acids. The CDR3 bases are TGTGCCAGCAGTATCCTAGCTTTTTCCAATGAGCAGTTCTTC. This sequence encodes CASSILAFSNEQFF.

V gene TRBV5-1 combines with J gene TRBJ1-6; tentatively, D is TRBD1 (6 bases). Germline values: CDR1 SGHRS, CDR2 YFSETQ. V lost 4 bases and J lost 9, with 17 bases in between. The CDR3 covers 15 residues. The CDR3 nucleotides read TGCGCCAGCAGCCCCCAAGGGGGGGGGACTTCACCCCTCCACTTT. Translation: CASSPQGGGTSPLHF.

DNA of the CDR3: TGTGCCTGCCGGCCTAGCGGCTCCACAGATACGCAGTATTTT. Translating gives CACRPSGSTDTQYF. V gene TRBV30 combines with J gene TRBJ2-3, with 7 bases identical to TRBD2. Trimming at V came to 6 bases and at J to 2 bases, leaving 8 bases not matched to a gene. Germline-derived CDR1 and CDR2 are GTSNPN and SVGIG (reference sequence). This CDR3 has 14 residues.

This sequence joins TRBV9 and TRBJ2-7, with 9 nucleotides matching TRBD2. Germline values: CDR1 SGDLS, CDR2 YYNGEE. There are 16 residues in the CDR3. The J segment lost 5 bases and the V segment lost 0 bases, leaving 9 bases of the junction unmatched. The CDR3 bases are TGTGCCAGCAGCGTAGCGGCGGGGGGGGTTATCCACGAGCAGTACTTC. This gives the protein CASSVAAGGVIHEQYF.